This TCR beta chain comes out of a study of shared clonotypes between healthy human individuals. Study-wide results and caveats: Between a few donors, naive CD4 clonotypes were shared at a level of approximately 5%. Memory subsets generally showed lower estimated richness than naive subsets.

Genomic DNA belonging to each subset was distributed in equal measure over several immunoSEQ plates. TCRdb keeps only in-frame clones here, not all; method: immunoSEQ multiplex PCR. The profile shows some 2,500,000 clones, roughly 92% of them singletons. For this clone: The antigen is undetermined.

With 1 base removed from V and 1 base from J, the gap between germline ends came to 11 bases. This CDR3 comprises 15 residues. The germline gives CDR1 SGHAT, CDR2 FQNNGV. Sequencing input: naive CD4+ T cells from PBMCs. Subset of the sample: CD45RA+ positively selected. The TCR sequence derives from a man aged 18 to 30 in good health. Some clones in this sample may be carry-over from other donors' samples. The genes are TRBV11-2 and TRBJ2-7; D unclear. CDR3 residues: CASSLGSVGSYEQYF. In nucleotides, the CDR3 is TGTGCCAGCAGCTTAGGATCCGTCGGATCCTACGAGCAGTACTTC.